The T cell receptor (beta chain) under discussion was sequenced for a study of breast tumors, draining lymph nodes, adjacent tissues. Findings and limits, study-wide: Luminal-like breast cancer showed significantly higher tumor–nontumor repertoire similarity than basal-like. Tumor TCR diversity was below lymph nodes but above nontumor tissue.

Samples came from axillary lymph nodes draining the breast cancer. CDR1 is GTSNPN and CDR2 is SVGIG in the germline V gene (reference sequence). V was cut by 0 bases and J by 2 bases, with 13 bases left in between. The length of the CDR3 is 15 residues. TCRdb analysed the multiplex PCR reads with MiXCR anew, one entry per CDR3 protein. The profile shows some 150,000 distinct CDR3 sequences, 20% to 25% of them singletons. This clonotype was seen repeatedly, ten times or more. No antigen is known for it. This clonotype originated in a female donor with breast cancer. Some clones in this sample may be carry-over from other donors' samples. The chain recombines TRBV30 with TRBJ1-2, with D possibly TRBD1 on 5 matching bases. Sequenced input: axillary lymph node tissue. The CDR3 nucleotides read TGTGCCTGGAGTGTAAAGGACACTAGGAACTATGGCTACACCTTC. This encodes CAWSVKDTRNYGYTF.